This paragraph reports one T cell receptor (beta chain). Other DNA sequences within the sample encode an identical CDR3. Sorted-subset replicate PCRs used approximately 200 ng of genomic DNA. This amount corresponded to tens of thousands of T cell genomes. The data were produced by immunoSEQ multiplex PCR, yet TCRdb's version contains in-frame clones alone and is incomplete. This sample carries around 2.5 million clones, approximately 93% of them seen once, and the ten largest clones take around 0.4%. The data belong to a study of shared clonotypes between healthy human individuals. This TCR came from a man younger than 30 in good health. Some clones in this sample may be carry-over from other donors' samples. Sequenced sample: naive CD4+ T cells from PBMCs. Sample subset: CD45RA+ positively selected.

In nucleotides, the CDR3 is TGTGCCAGCAGCAAGCAACGCTCTGGAAACACCATATATTTT. Residues: CASSKQRSGNTIYF. The chain couples TRBV21-1 to TRBJ1-3. TRBV21-1 is described as a pseudogene. The CDR3 has 14 residues.